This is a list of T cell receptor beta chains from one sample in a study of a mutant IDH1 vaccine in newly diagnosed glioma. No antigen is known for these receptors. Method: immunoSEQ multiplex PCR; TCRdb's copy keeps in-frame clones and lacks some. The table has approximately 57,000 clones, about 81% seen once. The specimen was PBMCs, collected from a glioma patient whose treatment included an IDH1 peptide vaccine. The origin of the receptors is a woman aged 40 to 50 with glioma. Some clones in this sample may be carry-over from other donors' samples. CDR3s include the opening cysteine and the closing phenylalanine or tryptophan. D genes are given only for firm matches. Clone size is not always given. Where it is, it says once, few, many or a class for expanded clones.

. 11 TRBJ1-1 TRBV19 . TGTGCCAGTAGTAACCGGGCCTTATCTTTCTTT CASSNRALSFF
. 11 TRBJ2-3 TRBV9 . TGTGCCAGCTCCAGCACAGATACGCAGTATTTT CASSSTDTQYF
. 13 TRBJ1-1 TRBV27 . TGTGCCAGCAGTTTAATGGGGGGCACTGAAGCTTTCTTT CASSLMGGTEAFF
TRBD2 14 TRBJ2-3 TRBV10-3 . TGTGCCATCACCGGGGGGGCCAGCACAGATACGCAGTATTTT CAITGGASTDTQYF
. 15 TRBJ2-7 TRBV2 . TGTGCCAGCAGTGAGACGGGACTGGGGATGAGCGAGCAGTACTTC CASSETGLGMSEQYF
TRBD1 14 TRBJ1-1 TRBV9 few TGTGCCAGCAGCGGAGGACAGGGCGGGACTGAAGCTTTCTTT CASSGGQGGTEAFF
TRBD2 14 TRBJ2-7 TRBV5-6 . TGTGCCAGCAGCTTGGTCGGGGGGGGATACGAGCAGTACTTC CASSLVGGGYEQYF
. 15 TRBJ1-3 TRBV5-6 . TGTGCCAGCAGCTTGGGGGCGATCTCTGGAAACACCATATATTTT CASSLGAISGNTIYF
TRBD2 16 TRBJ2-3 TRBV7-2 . TGTGCCAGCAGCTTGAACTCGGGGGGGCCTGGAGATACGCAGTATTTT CASSLNSGGPGDTQYF
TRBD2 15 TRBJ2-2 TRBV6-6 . TGTGCCAGCAGCCTGGCTAGCGGCAACACCGGGGAGCTGTTTTTT CASSLASGNTGELFF
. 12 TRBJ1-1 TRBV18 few TGTGCCAGCTCAGGGGTTCACACTGAAGCTTTCTTT CASSGVHTEAFF
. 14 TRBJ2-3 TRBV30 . TGTGCCTGGGAGCTTTCCTCTCGCACAGATACGCAGTATTTT CAWELSSRTDTQYF
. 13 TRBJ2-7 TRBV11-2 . TGTGCCAGCAGCTTAGGGTACTCCTACGAGCAGTACTTC CASSLGYSYEQYF
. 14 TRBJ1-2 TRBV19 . TGTGCCAGTAGTAGGAGGGACACTGTCGACGGCTACACCTTC CASSRRDTVDGYTF
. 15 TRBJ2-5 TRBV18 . TGTGCCAGCTCACCACGCTCGGGGCTTCAAGAGACCCAGTACTTC CASSPRSGLQETQYF
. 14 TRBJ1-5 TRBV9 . TGTGCCAGCAGCGTAGGACCGAGCAATCAGCCCCAGCATTTT CASSVGPSNQPQHF
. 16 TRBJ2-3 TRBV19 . TGTGCCTCCGCAGACCCATCGGCAGGGAGGCAAGATACGCAGTATTTT CASADPSAGRQDTQYF
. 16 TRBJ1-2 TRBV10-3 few TGTGCCATCAGTGAGTCAAACACTGACAGAGCCTATGGCTACACCTTC CAISESNTDRAYGYTF
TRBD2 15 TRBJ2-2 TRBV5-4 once TGTGCCAGCAGATACTCGGGGGGTGGCACCGGGGAGCTGTTTTTT CASRYSGGGTGELFF
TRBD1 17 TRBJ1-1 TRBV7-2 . TGTGCCAGCAGCTTGGTTGGGACAGGGGGTCTGGAGACTGAAGCTTTCTTT CASSLVGTGGLETEAFF
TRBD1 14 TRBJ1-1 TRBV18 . TGTGCCAGCTCAGGACAGGGAGGGTTGACTGAAGCTTTCTTT CASSGQGGLTEAFF
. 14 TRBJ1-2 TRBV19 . TGTGCCAGCACCAACGCAGTTCCATCCTATGGCTACACCTTC CASTNAVPSYGYTF
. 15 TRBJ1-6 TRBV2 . TGTGCCAGCAGTGGCCCGGGGGGGGAAGGGTCACCCCTCCACTTT CASSGPGGEGSPLHF
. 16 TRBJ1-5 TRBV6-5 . TGTGCCAGCAGTTACTCAGGGAACGGAATAAGTCAGCCCCAGCATTTT CASSYSGNGISQPQHF
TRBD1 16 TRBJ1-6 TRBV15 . TGTGCCACCAGCAGATTACTTGACAGGGATGTACGACCCCTCCACTTT CATSRLLDRDVRPLHF
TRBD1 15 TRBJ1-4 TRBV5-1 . TGCGCCAGCAGCGGTACCGGGACAGAGAATGAAAAACTGTTTTTT CASSGTGTENEKLFF
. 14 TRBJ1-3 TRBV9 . TGTGCCAGCAGCGTAGACAGGGCCGCTTCCACCATATATTTT CASSVDRAASTIYF
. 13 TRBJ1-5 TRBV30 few TGTGCCTGGAGTTCGTCGACGGGACAGCCCCAGCATTTT CAWSSSTGQPQHF
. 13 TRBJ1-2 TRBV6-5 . TGTGCCAGCAGGTCGACAGCTTCCTATGGCTACACCTTC CASRSTASYGYTF
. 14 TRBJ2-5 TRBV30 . TGTGCCTGGAGTGTCGGACAATCCTCCGAGACCCAGTACTTC CAWSVGQSSETQYF
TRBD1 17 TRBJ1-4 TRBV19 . TGTGCCAGTACAGGAGACAGGGGGCCTGCAACTAATGAAAAACTGTTTTTT CASTGDRGPATNEKLFF
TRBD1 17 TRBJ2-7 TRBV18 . TGTGCCAGCTCACCAAGTGAGGGACAGGGAGACTCCTACGAGCAGTACTTC CASSPSEGQGDSYEQYF
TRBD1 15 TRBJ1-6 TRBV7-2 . TGTGCCAGCAGCCCACGTGGGACAGGGGTTTCACCCCTCCACTTT CASSPRGTGVSPLHF
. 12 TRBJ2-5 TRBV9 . TGTGCCAGCAGCGTAGTCGAAGAGACCCAGTACTTC CASSVVEETQYF
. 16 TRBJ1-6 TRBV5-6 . TGTGCCAGCAGCTTGGCCAAGGGGTCCGCTAATTCACCCCTCCACTTT CASSLAKGSANSPLHF
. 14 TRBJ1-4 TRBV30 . TGTGCCTGGAGTGTACAGGGAGCTAATGAAAAACTGTTTTTT CAWSVQGANEKLFF
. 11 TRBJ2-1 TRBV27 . TGTGCCAGCAGTTTTCTAGATGAGCAGTTCTTC CASSFLDEQFF
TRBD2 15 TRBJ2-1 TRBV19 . TGTGCCAGTAGTATACTGAGCGGGGGGTGGAATGAGCAGTTCTTC CASSILSGGWNEQFF
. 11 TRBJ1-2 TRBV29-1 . TGCAGCGTTCAACAGGGCTATGGCTACACCTTC CSVQQGYGYTF
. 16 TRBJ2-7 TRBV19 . TGTGCCAGTAGTTCCCAGAGCGGATTAAGCTCCTACGAGCAGTACTTC CASSSQSGLSSYEQYF
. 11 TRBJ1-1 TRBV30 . TGTGCCGGGAACAGGGCTCTTGAAGCTTTCTTT CAGNRALEAFF
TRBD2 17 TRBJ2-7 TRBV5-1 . TGCGCCAGCAGCGTTGGACTAGCGGGGGGGAGTTCCTACGAGCAGTACTTC CASSVGLAGGSSYEQYF
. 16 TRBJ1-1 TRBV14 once TGTGCCAGCAGCCTACGAGGGGGGCCGATGAACACTGAAGCTTTCTTT CASSLRGGPMNTEAFF